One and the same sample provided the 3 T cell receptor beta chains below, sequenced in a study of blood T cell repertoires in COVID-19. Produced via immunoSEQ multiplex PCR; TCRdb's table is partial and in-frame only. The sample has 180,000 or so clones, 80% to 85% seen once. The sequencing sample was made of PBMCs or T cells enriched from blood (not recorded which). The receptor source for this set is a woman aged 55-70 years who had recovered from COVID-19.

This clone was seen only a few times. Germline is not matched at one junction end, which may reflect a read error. The CDR3 sequence is CASSFWEWHICSNQPQHF. In DNA, the CDR3 is TGTGCTAGCAGCTTCTGGGAGTGGCATATATGTAGCAATCAGCCCCAGCATTTT. The V call is TRBV7-7, the J call TRBJ1-5; D unclear. In germline, CDR1 is SSHAT, CDR2 FNYEAQ (reference sequence). The CDR3 runs to 18 residues.

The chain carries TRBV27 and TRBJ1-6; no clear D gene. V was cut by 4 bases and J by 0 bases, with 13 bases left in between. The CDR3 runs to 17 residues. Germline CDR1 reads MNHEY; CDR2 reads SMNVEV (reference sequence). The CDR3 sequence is CASSSWTSSSYNSPLHF. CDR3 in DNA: TGTGCCAGCAGTTCTTGGACTTCAAGCTCCTATAATTCACCCCTCCACTTT.

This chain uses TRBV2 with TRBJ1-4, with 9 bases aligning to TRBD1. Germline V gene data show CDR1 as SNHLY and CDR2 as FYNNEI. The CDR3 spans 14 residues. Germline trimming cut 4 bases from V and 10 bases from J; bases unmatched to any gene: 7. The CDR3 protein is CASSAWTGAAKLFF. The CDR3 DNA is TGTGCCAGCAGTGCCTGGACAGGGGCGGCAAAACTGTTTTTT. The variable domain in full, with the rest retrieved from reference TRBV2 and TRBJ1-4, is EPEVTQTPSHQVTQMGQEVILRCVPISNHLYFYWYRQILGQKVEFLVSFYNNEISEKSEIFDDQFSVERPDGSNFTLKIRSTKLEDSAMYFCASSAWTGAAKLFFGSGTQLSVL.